This T cell receptor (beta chain) was sequenced for a study of blood T cell repertoires in COVID-19. Germline V gene lookup returns CDR1 LGHNT and CDR2 FRNRAP. The CDR3 consists of 16 residues. With 5 bases removed from V and 0 bases from J, the gap between germline ends came to 14 bases. TCRdb's copy holds only in-frame clones and misses some; the assay was immunoSEQ multiplex PCR. The sample carries 95,000 to 110,000 clones, about four fifths recorded once. The material sequenced was peripheral blood. V and J are TRBV12-5 and TRBJ2-1; D is possibly TRBD2 (5 bases). This TCR came from a human donor in a cohort sampled during active COVID-19. In DNA, the CDR3 is TGTGCTAGTGGTCCCGGACTCGGCGGCTCCTACAATGAGCAGTTCTTC. Protein: CASGPGLGGSYNEQFF.